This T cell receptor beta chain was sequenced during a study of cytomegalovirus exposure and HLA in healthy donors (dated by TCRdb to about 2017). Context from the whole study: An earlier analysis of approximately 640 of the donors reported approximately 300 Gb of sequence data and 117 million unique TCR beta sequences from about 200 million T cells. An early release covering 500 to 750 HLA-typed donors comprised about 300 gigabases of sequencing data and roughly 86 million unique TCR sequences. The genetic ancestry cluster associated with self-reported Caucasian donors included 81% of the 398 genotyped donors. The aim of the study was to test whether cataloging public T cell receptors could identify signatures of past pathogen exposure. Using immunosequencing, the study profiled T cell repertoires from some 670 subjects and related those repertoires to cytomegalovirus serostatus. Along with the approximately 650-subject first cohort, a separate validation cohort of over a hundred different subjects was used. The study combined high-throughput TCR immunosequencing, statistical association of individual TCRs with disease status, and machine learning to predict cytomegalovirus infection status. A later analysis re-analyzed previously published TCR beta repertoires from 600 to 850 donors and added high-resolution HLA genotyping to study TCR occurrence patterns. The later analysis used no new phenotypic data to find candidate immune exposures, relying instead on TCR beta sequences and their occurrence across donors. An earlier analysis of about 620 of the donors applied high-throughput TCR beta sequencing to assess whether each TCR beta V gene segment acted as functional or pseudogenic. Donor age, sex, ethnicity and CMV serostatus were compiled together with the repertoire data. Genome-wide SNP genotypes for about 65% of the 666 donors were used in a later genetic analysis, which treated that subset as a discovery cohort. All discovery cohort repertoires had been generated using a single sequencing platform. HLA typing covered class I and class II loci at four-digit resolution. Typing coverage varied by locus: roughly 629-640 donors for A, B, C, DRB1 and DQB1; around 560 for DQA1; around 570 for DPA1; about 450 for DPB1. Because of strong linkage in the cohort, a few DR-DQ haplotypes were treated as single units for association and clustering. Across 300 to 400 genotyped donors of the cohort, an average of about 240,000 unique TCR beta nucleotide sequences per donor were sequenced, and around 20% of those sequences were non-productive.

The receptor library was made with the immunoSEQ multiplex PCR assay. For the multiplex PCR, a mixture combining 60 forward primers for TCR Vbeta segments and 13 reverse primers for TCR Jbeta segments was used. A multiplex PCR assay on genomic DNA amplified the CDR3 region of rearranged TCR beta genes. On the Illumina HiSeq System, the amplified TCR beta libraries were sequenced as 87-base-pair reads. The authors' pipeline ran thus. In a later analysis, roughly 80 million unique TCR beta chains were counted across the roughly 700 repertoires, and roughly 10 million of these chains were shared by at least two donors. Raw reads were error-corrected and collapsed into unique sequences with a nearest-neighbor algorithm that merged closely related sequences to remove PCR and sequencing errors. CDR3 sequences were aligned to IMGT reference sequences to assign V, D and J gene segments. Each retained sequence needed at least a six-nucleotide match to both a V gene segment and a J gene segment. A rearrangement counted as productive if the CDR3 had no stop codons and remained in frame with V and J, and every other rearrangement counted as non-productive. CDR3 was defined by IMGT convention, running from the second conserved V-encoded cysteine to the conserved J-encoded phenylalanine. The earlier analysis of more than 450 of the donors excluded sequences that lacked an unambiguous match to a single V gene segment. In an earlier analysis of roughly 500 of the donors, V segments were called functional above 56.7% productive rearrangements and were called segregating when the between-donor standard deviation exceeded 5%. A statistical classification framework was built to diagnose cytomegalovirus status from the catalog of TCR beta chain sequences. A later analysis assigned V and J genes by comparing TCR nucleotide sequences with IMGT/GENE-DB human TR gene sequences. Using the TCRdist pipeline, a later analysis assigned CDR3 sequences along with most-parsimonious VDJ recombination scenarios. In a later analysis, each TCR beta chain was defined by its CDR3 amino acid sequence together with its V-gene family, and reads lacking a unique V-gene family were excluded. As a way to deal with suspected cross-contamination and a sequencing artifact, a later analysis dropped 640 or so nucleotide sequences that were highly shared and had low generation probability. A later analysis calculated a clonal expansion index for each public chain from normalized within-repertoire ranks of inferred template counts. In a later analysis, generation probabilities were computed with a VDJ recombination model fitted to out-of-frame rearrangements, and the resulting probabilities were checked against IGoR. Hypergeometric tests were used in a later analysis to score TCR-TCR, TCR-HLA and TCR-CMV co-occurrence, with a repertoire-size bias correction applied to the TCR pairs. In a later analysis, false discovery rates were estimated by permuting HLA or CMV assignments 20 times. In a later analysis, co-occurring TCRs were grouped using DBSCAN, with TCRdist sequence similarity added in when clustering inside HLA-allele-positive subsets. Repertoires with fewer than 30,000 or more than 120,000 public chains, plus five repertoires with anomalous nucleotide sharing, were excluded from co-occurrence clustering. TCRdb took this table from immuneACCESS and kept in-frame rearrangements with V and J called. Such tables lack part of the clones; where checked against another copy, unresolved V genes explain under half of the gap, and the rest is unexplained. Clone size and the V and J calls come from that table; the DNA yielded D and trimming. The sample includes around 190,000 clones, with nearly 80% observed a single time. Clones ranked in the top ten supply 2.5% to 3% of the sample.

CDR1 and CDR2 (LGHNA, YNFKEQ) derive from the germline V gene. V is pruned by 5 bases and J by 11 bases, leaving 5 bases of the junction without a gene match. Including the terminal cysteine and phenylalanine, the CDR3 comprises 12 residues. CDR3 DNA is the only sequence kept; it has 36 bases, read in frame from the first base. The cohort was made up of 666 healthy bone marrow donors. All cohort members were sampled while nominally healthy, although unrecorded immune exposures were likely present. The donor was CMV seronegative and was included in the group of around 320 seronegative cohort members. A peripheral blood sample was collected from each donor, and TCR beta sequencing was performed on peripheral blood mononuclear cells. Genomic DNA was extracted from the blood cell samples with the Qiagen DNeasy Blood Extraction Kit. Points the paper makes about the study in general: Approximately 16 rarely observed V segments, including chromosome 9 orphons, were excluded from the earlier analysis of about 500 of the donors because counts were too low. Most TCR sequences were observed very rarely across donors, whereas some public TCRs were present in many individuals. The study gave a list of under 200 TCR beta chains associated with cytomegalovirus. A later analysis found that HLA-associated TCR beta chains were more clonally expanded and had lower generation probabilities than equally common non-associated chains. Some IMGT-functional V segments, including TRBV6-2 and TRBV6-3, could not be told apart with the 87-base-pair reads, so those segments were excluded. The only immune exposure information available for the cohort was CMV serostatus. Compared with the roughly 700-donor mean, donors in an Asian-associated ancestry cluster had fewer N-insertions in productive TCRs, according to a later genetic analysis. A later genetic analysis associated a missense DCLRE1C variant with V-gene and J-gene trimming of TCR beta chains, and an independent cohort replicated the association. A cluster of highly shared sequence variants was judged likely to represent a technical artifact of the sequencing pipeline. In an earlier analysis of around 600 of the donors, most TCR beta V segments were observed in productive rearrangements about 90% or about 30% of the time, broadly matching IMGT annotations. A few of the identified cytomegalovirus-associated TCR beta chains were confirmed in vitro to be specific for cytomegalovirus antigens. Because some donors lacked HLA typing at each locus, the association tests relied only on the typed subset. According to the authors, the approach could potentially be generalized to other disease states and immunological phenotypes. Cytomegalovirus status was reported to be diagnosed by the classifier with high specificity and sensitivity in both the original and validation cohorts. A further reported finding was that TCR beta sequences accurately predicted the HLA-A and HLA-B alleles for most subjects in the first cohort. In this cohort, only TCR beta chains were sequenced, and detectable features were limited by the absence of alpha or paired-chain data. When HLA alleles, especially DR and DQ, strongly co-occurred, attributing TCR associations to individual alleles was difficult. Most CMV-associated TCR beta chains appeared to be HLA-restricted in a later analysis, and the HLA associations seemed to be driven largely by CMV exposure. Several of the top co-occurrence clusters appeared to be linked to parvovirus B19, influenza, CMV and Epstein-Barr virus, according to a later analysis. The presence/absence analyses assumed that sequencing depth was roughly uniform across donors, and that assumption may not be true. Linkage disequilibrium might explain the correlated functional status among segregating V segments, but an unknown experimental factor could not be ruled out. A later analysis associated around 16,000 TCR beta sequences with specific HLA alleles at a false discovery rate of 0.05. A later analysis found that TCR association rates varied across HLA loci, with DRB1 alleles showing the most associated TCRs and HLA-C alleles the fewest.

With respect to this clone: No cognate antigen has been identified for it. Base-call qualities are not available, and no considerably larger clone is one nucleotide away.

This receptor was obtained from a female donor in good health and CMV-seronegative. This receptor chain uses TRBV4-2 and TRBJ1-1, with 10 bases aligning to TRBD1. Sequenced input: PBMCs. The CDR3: CASSTRTGGAFF. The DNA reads TGTGCCAGCAGCACCCGGACAGGGGGGGCTTTCTTT.